This T cell receptor beta chain originates from a study of CD8 T cells in ankylosing spondylitis. Regarding the study as a whole: Relatively rare in peripheral blood, disease-linked clones were also CD8+.

The germline gives CDR1 SQVTM, CDR2 ANQGSEA. V lost 4 bases and J lost 5, with 14 bases in between. The CDR3 is 14 residues long. With regard to this clonotype: Its target is unknown.

The TCR beta libraries were generated through quantitative 5'-RACE incorporating molecular barcodes. One entry per CDR3 protein results from TCRdb running MiXCR on the 5' RACE reads. This table has some 240,000 distinct CDR3 sequences, 15% to 20% appearing once. The sequence derives from a male donor with ankylosing spondylitis or in good health (not recorded which). The material sequenced was blood, either unsorted or a sorted T cell fraction (not recorded which). The chain uses TRBV29-1 and TRBJ1-4, with a tentative D call TRBD1 (5 bases). CDR3 bases: TGCAGCGTTGCGTCAGGGTTGGGGAATGAAAAACTGTTTTTT. Translation gives CSVASGLGNEKLFF.